These T cell receptor beta chains were read from a single sample in a study of blood T cell repertoires in COVID-19. The repertoire was sequenced with immunoSEQ multiplex PCR; TCRdb's copy has only in-frame clones and lacks some. There are about 300,000 clones in the sample; 65% to 85% occur only once, and roughly 1.5% lies in the top ten. Specimen: peripheral blood. Every receptor here comes from a human donor with COVID-19, enrolled during active disease. The donor label of this sample is uncertain. Both conserved end residues are part of each CDR3. The order of the fields is clone size, V gene, J gene, D gene, CDR3 protein, CDR3 DNA. D genes are given only for firm matches. Expanded clones are given a class, and other clones once, few, many or no size at all.

once	TRBV19	TRBJ1-1	-	CASTLLGQPMSQAFF	TGTGCCAGTACCCTTCTCGGACAGCCCATGAGCCAAGCTTTCTTT
-	TRBV7-2	TRBJ2-5	-	CASSFLETQYF	TGTGCCAGCAGCTTCCTCGAGACCCAGTACTTC
once	TRBV28	TRBJ2-7	TRBD1	CASSLSSIRGLYEQYF	TGTGCCAGCAGTTTATCCTCCATTAGGGGGCTCTACGAGCAGTACTTC
-	TRBV2	TRBJ2-1	-	CASSEGPSIEQFF	TGTGCCAGCAGTGAAGGGCCTAGCATTGAGCAGTTCTTC
few	TRBV3-1/TRBV3-2	TRBJ1-3	-	CASSQDATGAGNTIYF	TGTGCCAGCAGCCAAGACGCAACGGGAGCTGGAAACACCATATATTTT
-	TRBV28	TRBJ2-5	TRBD2	CASRTLAGSQETQYF	TGTGCCAGCAGAACCCTAGCGGGGTCTCAAGAGACCCAGTACTTC
-	TRBV6-5	TRBJ1-5	TRBD1	CASTGRGPQPQHF	TGTGCCAGCACCGGCAGGGGGCCACAGCCCCAGCATTTT
-	TRBV3-1/TRBV3-2	TRBJ1-5	TRBD1	CASSQRRGDSPYSNQPQHF	TGTGCCAGCAGCCAGAGGAGGGGGGACAGTCCTTATAGCAATCAGCCCCAGCATTTT
-	TRBV5-4	TRBJ2-3	-	CASSLAGGTDTQYF	TGTGCCAGCAGCTTGGCTGGGGGGACAGATACGCAGTATTTT
-	TRBV7-6	TRBJ2-3	TRBD2	CASSLGTSGGTDTQYF	TGTGCCAGCAGCTTAGGAACTAGCGGGGGCACAGATACGCAGTATTTT
-	TRBV18	TRBJ2-5	TRBD1	CASSAFTGGEGETQYF	TGTGCCAGCTCAGCCTTTACAGGGGGCGAAGGAGAGACCCAGTACTTC
-	TRBV30	TRBJ1-2	-	CAWSVNSYGYTF	TGTGCCTGGAGTGTAAACAGCTATGGCTACACCTTC
-	TRBV9	TRBJ1-1	TRBD1	CASSVGGQGTVGTEAFF	TGTGCCAGCAGCGTAGGAGGACAGGGGACCGTTGGCACTGAAGCTTTCTTT
-	TRBV28	TRBJ2-1	TRBD1	CASRATGGASYNEQFF	TGTGCCAGCAGAGCAACAGGGGGCGCGTCCTACAATGAGCAGTTCTTC
-	TRBV4-1	TRBJ2-1	-	CASSQDRAGSYNEQFF	TGCGCCAGCAGCCAAGACAGGGCCGGATCCTACAATGAGCAGTTCTTC
-	TRBV30	TRBJ2-1	TRBD1	CAWSRDRDSEQFF	TGTGCCTGGAGCCGGGACAGGGATTCTGAGCAGTTCTTC
-	TRBV25-1	TRBJ2-1	-	CASSEYGGLSIYNEQFF	TGTGCCAGCAGTGAATACGGGGGACTTAGCATCTACAATGAGCAGTTCTTC
-	TRBV5-6	TRBJ1-1	-	CASSQGNTEAFF	TGTGCCAGCAGCCAGGGCAACACTGAAGCTTTCTTT
-	TRBV9	TRBJ2-5	TRBD2	CASSVYPSRGGGSRTETQYF	TGTGCCAGCAGCGTATACCCATCGAGGGGCGGGGGGTCCAGAACGGAGACCCAGTACTTC
-	TRBV5-6	TRBJ1-1	-	CASSNSGNTEAFF	TGTGCCAGCAGCAACTCGGGGAACACTGAAGCTTTCTTT
-	TRBV20-1	TRBJ2-5	TRBD1	CSASSEDRVETQYF	TGCAGTGCTAGTTCTGAGGACAGGGTTGAGACCCAGTACTTC
-	TRBV7-2	TRBJ2-1	-	CASNPSGFSYNNEQFF	TGTGCCAGCAACCCCAGCGGGTTTTCCTACAACAATGAGCAGTTCTTC
few	TRBV5-1	TRBJ1-6	TRBD1	CASSFRTGDNSPLHF	TGCGCCAGCAGCTTTAGGACAGGTGACAATTCACCCCTCCACTTT
once	TRBV5-6	TRBJ1-5	-	CASTPWGEGNQPQHF	TGTGCCAGCACCCCGTGGGGGGAGGGAAATCAGCCCCAGCATTTT
-	TRBV2	TRBJ2-7	-	CASSFTYEQYF	TGTGCCAGCAGTTTCACCTACGAGCAGTACTTC
once	TRBV4-3	TRBJ2-7	TRBD2	CASSRRLAGSYEQYF	TGCGCCAGCAGCCGCCGACTAGCGGGTTCCTACGAGCAGTACTTC
-	TRBV5-1	TRBJ2-2	TRBD2	CASSPRGGATGELFF	TGCGCCAGCAGCCCGCGGGGGGGGGCCACCGGGGAGCTGTTTTTT
-	TRBV2	TRBJ1-3	-	CASSEGGPGTGNTIYF	TGTGCCAGCAGTGAAGGAGGGCCTGGCACTGGAAACACCATATATTTT
many	TRBV6-5	TRBJ2-1	TRBD1	CASSYSRQGAYNEQFF	TGTGCCAGCAGTTACTCTAGACAGGGGGCCTACAATGAGCAGTTCTTC
-	TRBV4-3	TRBJ2-5	-	CASSLDFQETQYF	TGCGCCAGCAGCCTGGACTTCCAAGAGACCCAGTACTTC
-	TRBV6-4	TRBJ1-2	TRBD1	CASSDSDRGRGYTF	TGTGCCAGCAGTGACTCAGACAGGGGTCGTGGCTACACCTTC